These 24 T cell receptor beta chains share one sample of origin, sequenced in a study of early stage breast cancer tumors. Repertoires were generated with immunoSEQ multiplex PCR, while TCRdb's copy carries only in-frame clones and drops some. The profile covers tens of thousands of clones, with just over 90% appearing a single time and around 5% taken by the ten largest. The material sequenced was blood. These receptor sequences come from a person aged 70 to 85 with breast cancer.

CDR3 DNA: TGTGCCAGTAGTCTGATGCGGACAGACTATGGCTACACCTTC. This codes for CASSLMRTDYGYTF. The V gene is TRBV19, the J gene TRBJ1-2, with D perhaps matching TRBD1 (6 bases). Germline loops: CDR1 LNHDA, CDR2 SQIVND (reference sequence). Between the trimmed V and J ends, which lost 5 bases and 3 bases, there was a span of 13 bases. The CDR3 has 14 residues.

The chain joins TRBV14 to TRBJ2-3, with TRBD2 matching over 9 bases. V trimming: 10 bases; J trimming: 0 bases; junction bases outside the gene matches: 5. There are 14 residues in the CDR3. Germline V gives CDR1 SGHDN, CDR2 FVKESK. CDR3 bases: TGTGCCACTGCTAGCGGGGTTAGCACAGATACGCAGTATTTT. It codes for CATASGVSTDTQYF. Full variable domain (outside the CDR3, taken from reference TRBV14 and TRBJ2-3): EAGVTQFPSHSVIEKGQTVTLRCDPISGHDNLYWYRRVMGKEIKFLLHFVKESKQDESGMPNNRFLAERTGGTYSTLKVQPAELEDSGVYFCATASGVSTDTQYFGPGTRLTVL.

The CDR3 nucleotides are TGTGCCAGCAGCTTGGGGGAGGGCGCACACACTGAAGCTTTCTTT. Translation gives CASSLGEGAHTEAFF. The chain is built from TRBV5-6 and TRBJ1-1, with D unclear. Looked up from germline, CDR1 is SGHDT and CDR2 is YYEEEE. The V and J ends lost 0 bases and 3 bases respectively, with 12 bases between them. The CDR3 extends over 15 amino acids.

The chain employs TRBV7-2 and TRBJ2-5, with no clear D. The CDR3 is 16 residues long. Germline V CDR1 and CDR2: SGHTA, FQGNSA. Trimming stripped 1 base from V and 1 base from J, with 13 bases between. The CDR3 DNA is TGTGCCAGCAGCTTAGTTCTCCCCCCTTTCCAAGAGACCCAGTACTTC. As protein: CASSLVLPPFQETQYF. Looking up the rest from reference TRBV7-2 and TRBJ2-5 gives the full variable domain: GAGVSQSPSNKVTEKGKDVELRCDPISGHTALYWYRQSLGQGLEFLIYFQGNSAPDKSGLPSDRFSAERTGGSVSTLTIQRTQQEDSAVYLCASSLVLPPFQETQYFGPGTRLLVL.

The chain carries TRBV7-8 and TRBJ2-5; no reliable D call. Germline assignment: CDR1 SGHVS and CDR2 FQNEAQ. Trimming took off 1 base at V and 1 base at J, with 7 bases between the two ends. This CDR3 is 14 amino acids long. CDR3 sequence reads: CASSLGTSQETQYF. The CDR3 DNA follows: TGTGCCAGCAGCTTAGGTACCAGCCAAGAGACCCAGTACTTC.

The DNA for the CDR3 is TGTGCCAGCAGCGTAGGCGGGGGGGCCCAAGAGACCCAGTACTTC. As protein: CASSVGGGAQETQYF. The V and J genes are TRBV9 and TRBJ2-5, with TRBD2 matching 9 bases. V dropped 0 bases and J dropped 1; count of bases not matched to a gene: 1. The CDR3 is 15 amino acids. Germline V gene lookup returns CDR1 SGDLS and CDR2 YYNGEE.

The CDR3, as DNA: TGTGCCAGCTCACCCCCTAGAAGCTCCTACAATGAGCAGTTCTTC. This translates into CASSPPRSSYNEQFF. The chain is built from TRBV18 and TRBJ2-1; D is ambiguous. V was trimmed by 3 bases and J by 0 bases, leaving 9 bases between them. The CDR3 length is 15 residues. CDR1 KGHSH and CDR2 LQKENI come from the germline V gene.

The J gene is TRBJ2-1, the V gene TRBV9; D is undetermined. Trimming left V 2 bases short and J 4 bases short, with 7 bases between. From germline, CDR1 is SGDLS and CDR2 YYNGEE. The CDR3 has 13 amino acids. CDR3: CASSVSLYNEQFF. CDR3 nucleotide sequence: TGTGCCAGCAGCGTCTCCCTTTACAATGAGCAGTTCTTC.

The genes are TRBV2 and TRBJ1-2; D might be TRBD1 (6 bases). Germline assignment: CDR1 SNHLY and CDR2 FYNNEI. The CDR3 is 14 amino acids. V was pared by 6 bases and J by 0 bases, with 11 bases between. The CDR3 DNA reads TGTGCCAGCAGAGAGGGGGAAGCTAACTATGGCTACACCTTC. It codes for CASREGEANYGYTF.

This rearrangement joins TRBV4-2 to TRBJ2-6; a possible D gene is TRBD1 (5 bases). V lost 4 bases and J 3 bases, leaving 16 bases between the germline ends. The CDR3 contains 17 residues. The germline CDR1 and CDR2 sequences are LGHNA and YNFKEQ. The CDR3 coding sequence is TGTGCCAGCAGCCCGGCCAGGGTTTCAAGTGGGGCCAACGTCCTGACTTTC. This gives the protein CASSPARVSSGANVLTF.

The table lists this clone with a count of one. The rearrangement links TRBV18 to TRBJ2-3; TRBD2 is a possible D gene (5 bases). CDR1 and CDR2 from the germline V gene are KGHSH and LQKENI. The CDR3 is 14 residues long. The V gene lost 3 bases and the J gene lost 2 bases, with 9 bases spanning the gap. The CDR3 DNA reads as TGTGCCAGCTCACCGAGAGGGTCCACAGATACGCAGTATTTT. It yields the protein CASSPRGSTDTQYF.

V gene TRBV4-1 combines with J gene TRBJ2-2; 7 bases align to TRBD2. The CDR3 has 16 residues. V dropped 3 bases and J dropped 2; count of bases not matched to a gene: 6. CDR1 is MGHRA and CDR2 is YSYEKL in the germline V gene. CDR3: CASSQGGTGNTGELFF. In nucleotides, the CDR3 is TGCGCCAGCAGCCAGGGGGGGACGGGAAACACCGGGGAGCTGTTTTTT.

V is TRBV4-2 and J is TRBJ2-1, with D possibly matching TRBD2 (6 bases). Trimming cost V 0 bases and J 7 bases, with 10 bases left between them. CDR1 is LGHNA and CDR2 is YNFKEQ in the germline V gene. The CDR3 has 14 amino acids. The CDR3 is CASSQDRGSNEQFF. CDR3 in DNA: TGTGCCAGCAGCCAAGATCGGGGGTCGAATGAGCAGTTCTTC.

The genes are TRBV23-1 and TRBJ1-1, with D possibly matching TRBD1 (5 bases). TRBV23-1 falls under the ORF class, with uncertain function. This CDR3 has 13 amino acids. V was pared by 0 bases and J by 4 bases, with 6 bases between. CDR3 sequence reads: CASSQSGGTEAFF. For the CDR3, the DNA is TGCGCCAGCAGTCAATCGGGGGGCACTGAAGCTTTCTTT.

This clone appeared once. This rearrangement joins TRBV5-1 to TRBJ2-1; 13 nucleotides agree with TRBD2. This CDR3 is 17 amino acids long. The V gene's germline CDR1 is SGHRS and CDR2 YFSETQ. J gave up 6 bases and V 4 bases, and 10 bases lay outside the gene matches. The CDR3 is CASSPTVLAGGPNEQFF. CDR3 DNA: TGCGCCAGCAGCCCGACAGTACTAGCGGGAGGGCCCAATGAGCAGTTCTTC.

This sequence joins TRBV7-2 and TRBJ2-1, with D tentatively TRBD1 (5 bases). This CDR3 is built from 15 residues. Germline lookup yields CDR1 SGHTA and CDR2 FQGNSA. V gave up 5 bases and J gave up 9 bases, with 20 bases separating them. CDR3: CASSVSFHGASEQFF. CDR3 coding DNA: TGTGCCAGCAGCGTGAGCTTTCATGGGGCCAGTGAGCAGTTCTTC.

The J gene is TRBJ2-5, the V gene TRBV29-1; TRBD2 matches 10 bases. The junction had 6 bases not matched to a gene; V was cut back by 7 bases and J by 4 bases. Germline V gives CDR1 SQVTM, CDR2 ANQGSEA. The CDR3 covers 13 residues. CDR3 DNA: TGCAGCGGAGCTAGCGGGAGTGGAGAGACCCAGTACTTC. Translated, it gives CSGASGSGETQYF.

The chain carries TRBV5-4 and TRBJ1-1, with 7 positions matching TRBD1. V was clipped by 0 bases and J by 10 bases; unmatched bases: 12. This CDR3 is 15 amino acids long. CDR1 and CDR2 (germline): SGHNT, YYREEE (reference sequence). The CDR3 DNA reads TGTGCCAGCAGCTTGGCTGGAGGACAGGACCGAGGAGCTTTCTTT. It specifies CASSLAGGQDRGAFF. Drawing the rest from reference TRBV5-4 and TRBJ1-1, the complete variable domain is ETGVTQSPTHLIKTRGQQVTLRCSSQSGHNTVSWYQQALGQGPQFIFQYYREEENGRGNFPPRFSGLQFPNYSSELNVNALELDDSALYLCASSLAGGQDRGAFFGQGTRLTVV.

In regard to this clone: A read error may account for a junction end that differs from germline. The chain joins TRBV23-1 to TRBJ1-1; D unresolved. TRBV23-1 is an ORF, and what it does is uncertain. This CDR3 region has 17 residues. CDR3 sequence: CASSSIGGSHLKTEAFF. The CDR3 DNA reads TGCGCCAGCTCGTCAATTGGAGGGAGCCACCTGAAGACTGAAGCTTTCTTT.

This clone was counted between two and nine times. This rearrangement joins TRBV14 to TRBJ2-5, with no clear D. The V end lost 3 bases, the J end lost 7 bases, and 9 bases lay between the germline ends. Germline V gene sequence: CDR1 SGHDN, CDR2 FVKESK. This CDR3 has 12 residues. For the CDR3, the DNA is TGTGCCAGCAGCCAGAGACCGGGGACCCAGTACTTC. Translating it yields CASSQRPGTQYF.

Points on this clone: One end of the junction varies from germline; a read error may be responsible. The chain joins TRBV11-2 to TRBJ2-7; tentative D call: TRBD2 (6 bases). Per germline, CDR1 SGHAT and CDR2 FQNNGV. This CDR3 is built from 13 residues. The CDR3 DNA follows: TGTGCCAGCAGCTCCATCACCCTCTCCGGGGGAGACTTC. Its protein is CASSSITLSGGDF. Drawing the rest from reference TRBV11-2 and TRBJ2-7, the complete variable domain is EAGVAQSPRYKIIEKRQSVAFWCNPISGHATLYWYQQILGQGPKLLIQFQNNGVVDDSQLPKDRFSAERLKGVDSTLKIQPAKLEDSAVYLCASSSITLSGGDFGPGTRLTVT.

The gene calls are TRBV4-1 and TRBJ1-4; the D gene is possibly TRBD1 (5 bases). Trimming cost V 0 bases and J 0 bases, with 11 bases left between them. The germline gives CDR1 MGHRA, CDR2 YSYEKL. The CDR3 has 17 residues. CDR3 in amino acids: CASSQDLGGATNEKLFF. In DNA form, the CDR3 reads TGCGCCAGCAGCCAAGATCTGGGGGGGGCAACTAATGAAAAACTGTTTTTT.

The V gene is TRBV28, the J gene TRBJ2-3, with 12 bases lining up with TRBD2. V lost 6 bases, J lost 3 bases, and 1 base stayed unmatched. Germline CDR1 reads MDHEN; CDR2 reads SYDVKM. This CDR3 has 14 amino acids. CDR3 in amino acids: CASRTSGSTDTQYF. The CDR3 nucleotides read TGTGCCAGCAGGACTAGCGGGAGTACAGATACGCAGTATTTT.

The V and J genes are TRBV2 and TRBJ2-2, with 9 nucleotides matching TRBD2. The trim removed 7 bases at V and 3 bases at J, leaving 6 bases unmatched. The CDR3 loop spans 15 amino acids. From germline, CDR1 is SNHLY and CDR2 FYNNEI. The CDR3 nucleotides read TGTGCCAGCATAGCGGGAGTGAGTGACACCGGGGAGCTGTTTTTT. Protein sequence: CASIAGVSDTGELFF.